Described below is a single T cell receptor beta chain sequence and its context. These data are taken from a study of regulatory T cells in long-lasting Graves disease. Study details: Antithyroid drug intake by newly diagnosed Graves' patients had lasted under 3 months.

Assembly of TCR beta libraries relied on iRepertoire HTBI primers together with Arm-PCR of CDR3 regions. TCRdb independently ran MiXCR on the multiplex PCR reads; one entry per CDR3 protein. The sample has some 460,000 distinct CDR3 sequences, roughly 15% seen once. Time point defined: newly diagnosed GD, antithyroid drugs for less than 3 months. There was RNA extracted from PBMCs, and the TCR library was made from it. The CDR3 spans 14 residues. V was pared by 1 base and J by 2 bases, with 9 bases between. The V gene's germline CDR1 is DFQATT and CDR2 SNEGSKA (reference sequence). This sample also belongs to another study, concerning T cells in Graves' hyperthyroidism and ophthalmopathy. That work adds: The study excluded patients with uncontrolled infection, other autoimmune disease, pregnancy or lactation. The study based diagnoses on clinical symptoms, serum thyroxine and TRAb, thyroid ultrasound and orbital computed tomography. Within blood appeared most thyroid clonotypes that had expanded above 0.001.

The rearrangement links TRBV20-1 to TRBJ2-1, with D unresolved. This clonotype was sampled from a man aged 40-55 years with Graves disease. This specimen consisted of peripheral blood mononuclear cells (PBMCs), obtained at new diagnosis, from a patient treated with antithyroid drugs. CDR3 sequence (DNA): TGCAGTGCTAGAGTGTCTCGAACCTACAATGAGCAGTTCTTC. It codes for CSARVSRTYNEQFF.